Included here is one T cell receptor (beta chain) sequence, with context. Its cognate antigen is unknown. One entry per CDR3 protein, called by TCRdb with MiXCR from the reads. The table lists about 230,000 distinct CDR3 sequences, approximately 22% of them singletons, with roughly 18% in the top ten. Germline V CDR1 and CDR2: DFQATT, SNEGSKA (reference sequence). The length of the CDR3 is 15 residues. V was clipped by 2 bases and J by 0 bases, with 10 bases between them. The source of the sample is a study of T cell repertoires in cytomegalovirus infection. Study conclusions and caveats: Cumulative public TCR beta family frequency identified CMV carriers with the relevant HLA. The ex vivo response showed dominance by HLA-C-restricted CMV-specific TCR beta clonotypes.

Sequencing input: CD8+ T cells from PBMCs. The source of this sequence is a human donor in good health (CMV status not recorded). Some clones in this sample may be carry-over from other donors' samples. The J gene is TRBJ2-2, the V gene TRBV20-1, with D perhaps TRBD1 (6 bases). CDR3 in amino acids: CSARSGTTNTGELFF. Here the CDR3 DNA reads TGCAGTGCTAGATCCGGGACAACGAACACCGGGGAGCTGTTTTTT.